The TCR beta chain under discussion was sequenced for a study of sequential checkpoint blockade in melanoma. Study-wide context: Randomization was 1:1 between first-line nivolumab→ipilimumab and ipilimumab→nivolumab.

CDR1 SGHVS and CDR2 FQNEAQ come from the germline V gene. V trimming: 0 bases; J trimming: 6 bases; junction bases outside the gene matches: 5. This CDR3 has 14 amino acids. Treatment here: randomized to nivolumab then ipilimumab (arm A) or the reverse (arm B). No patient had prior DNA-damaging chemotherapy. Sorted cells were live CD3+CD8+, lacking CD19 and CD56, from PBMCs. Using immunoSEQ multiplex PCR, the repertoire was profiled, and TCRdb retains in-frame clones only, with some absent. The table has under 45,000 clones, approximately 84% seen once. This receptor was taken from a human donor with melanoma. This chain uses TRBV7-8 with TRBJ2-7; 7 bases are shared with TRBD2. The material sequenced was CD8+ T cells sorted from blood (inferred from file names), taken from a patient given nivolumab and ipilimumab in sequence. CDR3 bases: TGTGCCAGCAGCTTAGCCTCTAGCGGAGGCGAGCAGTACTTC. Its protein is CASSLASSGGEQYF.